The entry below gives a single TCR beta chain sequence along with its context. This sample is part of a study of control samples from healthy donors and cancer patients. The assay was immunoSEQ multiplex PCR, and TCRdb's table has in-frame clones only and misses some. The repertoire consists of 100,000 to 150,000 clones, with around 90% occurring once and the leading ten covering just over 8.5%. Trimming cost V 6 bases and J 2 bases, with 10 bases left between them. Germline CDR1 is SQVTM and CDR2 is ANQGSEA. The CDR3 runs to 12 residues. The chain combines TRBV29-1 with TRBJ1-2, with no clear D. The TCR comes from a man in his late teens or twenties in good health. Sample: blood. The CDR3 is CSVRALNYGYTF. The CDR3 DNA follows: TGCAGCGTGCGGGCCCTAAACTATGGCTACACCTTC.